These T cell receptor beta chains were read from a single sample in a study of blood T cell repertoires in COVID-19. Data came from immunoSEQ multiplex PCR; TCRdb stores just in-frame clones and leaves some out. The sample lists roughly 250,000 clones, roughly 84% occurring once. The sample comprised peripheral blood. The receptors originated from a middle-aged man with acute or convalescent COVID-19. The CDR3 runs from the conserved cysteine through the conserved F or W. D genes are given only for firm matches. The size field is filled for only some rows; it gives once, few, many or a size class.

cdr3_aa: CASNFRSYIEQYF
cdr3_nt: TGTGCCAGCAACTTCCGGAGTTATATCGAGCAGTACTTC
d_call: NA
clone_size: few
v_call: TRBV2
j_call: TRBJ2-7

cdr3_aa: CASSPAGGSTDTQYF
cdr3_nt: TGTGCCAGCAGCCCTGCGGGGGGGAGCACAGATACGCAGTATTTT
d_call: TRBD2
clone_size: NA
v_call: TRBV3-1/TRBV3-2
j_call: TRBJ2-3

cdr3_aa: CASSLTDREEQYF
cdr3_nt: TGTGCCAGCAGCTTAACAGACAGGGAAGAACAGTACTTC
d_call: TRBD1
clone_size: NA
v_call: TRBV7-3
j_call: TRBJ2-7

cdr3_aa: CASSSILRDTYEQYF
cdr3_nt: TGTGCCAGCAGCTCCATCCTCCGCGACACCTACGAGCAGTACTTC
d_call: NA
clone_size: NA
v_call: TRBV6-5
j_call: TRBJ2-7

cdr3_aa: CASSHPGTGVTGELFF
cdr3_nt: TGCGCCAGCAGCCATCCCGGGACAGGGGTGACCGGGGAGCTGTTTTTT
d_call: TRBD1
clone_size: NA
v_call: TRBV5-1
j_call: TRBJ2-2

cdr3_aa: CASSQAFTEAFF
cdr3_nt: TGCGCCAGCAGCCAGGCTTTCACTGAAGCTTTCTTT
d_call: NA
clone_size: NA
v_call: TRBV4-1
j_call: TRBJ1-1

cdr3_aa: CASSDPGTGVKGYTF
cdr3_nt: TGTGCCAGCAGCGACCCCGGGACAGGGGTTAAAGGCTACACCTTC
d_call: TRBD1
clone_size: NA
v_call: TRBV7-2
j_call: TRBJ1-2

cdr3_aa: CTSSLKNTEAFF
cdr3_nt: TGCACCAGCAGCTTAAAGAACACTGAAGCTTTCTTT
d_call: NA
clone_size: few
v_call: TRBV1
j_call: TRBJ1-1

cdr3_aa: CTSSHGINTEAFF
cdr3_nt: TGCACCAGCAGCCACGGGATTAACACTGAAGCTTTCTTT
d_call: NA
clone_size: NA
v_call: TRBV1
j_call: TRBJ1-1

cdr3_aa: CASSLWEGSPLHF
cdr3_nt: TGTGCCAGCAGTTTATGGGAGGGTTCACCCCTCCACTTT
d_call: NA
clone_size: NA
v_call: TRBV28
j_call: TRBJ1-6

cdr3_aa: CASRSGLSPTIGYTF
cdr3_nt: TGTGCCAGCAGATCGGGACTCTCACCCACTATTGGCTACACCTTC
d_call: NA
clone_size: NA
v_call: TRBV6-5
j_call: TRBJ1-2

cdr3_aa: CASRGGEVRQPQHF
cdr3_nt: TGTGCCAGCAGGGGGGGGGAGGTAAGACAGCCCCAGCATTTT
d_call: NA
clone_size: few
v_call: TRBV27
j_call: TRBJ1-5

cdr3_aa: CSALGTQGRPYGYTF
cdr3_nt: TGCAGCGCCCTGGGAACACAGGGTCGTCCCTATGGCTACACCTTC
d_call: NA
clone_size: NA
v_call: TRBV29-1
j_call: TRBJ1-2

cdr3_aa: CASSWPRDRGSYEQYF
cdr3_nt: TGTGCCAGCAGCTGGCCCCGGGACAGGGGTTCCTACGAGCAGTACTTC
d_call: TRBD1
clone_size: NA
v_call: TRBV7-2
j_call: TRBJ2-7

cdr3_aa: CASSEYLGLAGETQYF
cdr3_nt: TGTGCCAGCAGTGAATACCTGGGACTAGCGGGGGAGACCCAGTACTTC
d_call: TRBD2
clone_size: NA
v_call: TRBV25-1
j_call: TRBJ2-5

cdr3_aa: CASSIDRSTGELFF
cdr3_nt: TGTGCCAGTAGTATAGACCGCAGCACCGGGGAGCTGTTTTTT
d_call: NA
clone_size: NA
v_call: TRBV19
j_call: TRBJ2-2

cdr3_aa: CASSLGDRGSNTQYF
cdr3_nt: TGTGCCAGCAGCTTAGGCGACAGGGGGAGTAATACGCAGTATTTT
d_call: TRBD1
clone_size: NA
v_call: TRBV11-2
j_call: TRBJ2-3

cdr3_aa: CASSSALLTGGNSYGYTF
cdr3_nt: TGTGCCAGCAGTTCCGCCCTATTGACAGGGGGAAACTCCTATGGCTACACCTTC
d_call: TRBD1
clone_size: NA
v_call: TRBV2
j_call: TRBJ1-2

cdr3_aa: CASSPLQGRTEAFF
cdr3_nt: TGTGCCAGCAGTCCGCTACAGGGGCGCACTGAAGCTTTCTTT
d_call: TRBD1
clone_size: NA
v_call: TRBV6-5
j_call: TRBJ1-1

cdr3_aa: CASSLRQGNSPLHF
cdr3_nt: TGTGCCAGCAGTCTCAGACAGGGTAATTCACCCCTCCACTTT
d_call: TRBD1
clone_size: once
v_call: TRBV6-5
j_call: TRBJ1-6

cdr3_aa: CASSQVSDRNTGELFF
cdr3_nt: TGCGCCAGCAGCCAAGTTTCCGACAGGAACACCGGGGAGCTGTTTTTT
d_call: NA
clone_size: NA
v_call: TRBV4-3
j_call: TRBJ2-2

cdr3_aa: CASSPETGGKSTDTQYF
cdr3_nt: TGTGCCAGCTCACCTGAAACCGGCGGGAAAAGCACAGATACGCAGTATTTT
d_call: NA
clone_size: NA
v_call: TRBV18
j_call: TRBJ2-3

cdr3_aa: CASSDRITQETQYF
cdr3_nt: TGTGCCAGTAGTGACAGGATTACACAAGAGACCCAGTACTTC
d_call: NA
clone_size: NA
v_call: TRBV19
j_call: TRBJ2-5

cdr3_aa: CASSPGTGIQETQYF
cdr3_nt: TGTGCCAGCTCACCAGGGACAGGGATTCAAGAGACCCAGTACTTC
d_call: TRBD1
clone_size: NA
v_call: TRBV18
j_call: TRBJ2-5

cdr3_aa: CATSGGDLWRYTF
cdr3_nt: TGTGCCACCTCAGGGGGAGATCTATGGCGCTACACCTTC
d_call: TRBD1
clone_size: NA
v_call: TRBV19
j_call: TRBJ1-2

cdr3_aa: CASSKTGTNGYTF
cdr3_nt: TGTGCCAGCAGCAAGACAGGGACGAATGGCTACACCTTC
d_call: TRBD1
clone_size: NA
v_call: TRBV5-6
j_call: TRBJ1-2

cdr3_aa: CASSSLESLQEGETQYF
cdr3_nt: TGTGCCAGCAGCTCCCTAGAGTCCCTCCAGGAGGGTGAGACCCAGTACTTC
d_call: NA
clone_size: NA
v_call: TRBV7-9
j_call: TRBJ2-5

cdr3_aa: CASSRDSNEQFF
cdr3_nt: TGTGCCAGCAGCCGAGACAGTAATGAGCAGTTCTTC
d_call: NA
clone_size: NA
v_call: TRBV11-1
j_call: TRBJ2-1

cdr3_aa: CASSLVVTDTQYF
cdr3_nt: TGTGCCAGCAGCTTAGTAGTCACAGATACGCAGTATTTT
d_call: NA
clone_size: NA
v_call: TRBV7-3
j_call: TRBJ2-3

cdr3_aa: CASSEQTMSGNTIYF
cdr3_nt: TGTGCCAGCAGTGAACAGACAATGTCTGGAAACACCATATATTTT
d_call: NA
clone_size: NA
v_call: TRBV6-1
j_call: TRBJ1-3

cdr3_aa: CASSLRGGLDTNEQFF
cdr3_nt: TGTGCCAGCAGTTTAAGGGGGGGACTAGATACGAATGAGCAGTTCTTC
d_call: TRBD2
clone_size: NA
v_call: TRBV27
j_call: TRBJ2-1

cdr3_aa: CATSRGQYSGANVLTF
cdr3_nt: TGTGCCACCAGCAGGGGACAGTACTCTGGGGCCAACGTCCTGACTTTC
d_call: TRBD1
clone_size: few
v_call: TRBV15
j_call: TRBJ2-6

cdr3_aa: CASSERGGLGEQYF
cdr3_nt: TGTGCCAGCAGTGAACGGGGGGGCCTTGGCGAGCAGTACTTC
d_call: TRBD2
clone_size: NA
v_call: TRBV2
j_call: TRBJ2-7

cdr3_aa: CASSPATGISARWGYTF
cdr3_nt: TGTGCCAGCAGCCCGGCTACAGGGATCTCAGCTAGATGGGGCTACACCTTC
d_call: NA
clone_size: NA
v_call: TRBV7-8
j_call: TRBJ1-2

cdr3_aa: CASSLGRNQPQHF
cdr3_nt: TGTGCCAGCAGCTTGGGCAGGAATCAGCCCCAGCATTTT
d_call: NA
clone_size: NA
v_call: TRBV7-3
j_call: TRBJ1-5

cdr3_aa: CASSGGTFYEVETQYF
cdr3_nt: TGCGCCAGCAGCGGGGGGACGTTTTATGAAGTAGAGACCCAGTACTTC
d_call: NA
clone_size: once
v_call: TRBV5-1
j_call: TRBJ2-5

cdr3_aa: CASSPTGGTDTQYF
cdr3_nt: TGTGCCAGCTCACCAACAGGGGGCACAGATACGCAGTATTTT
d_call: TRBD1
clone_size: NA
v_call: TRBV18
j_call: TRBJ2-3

cdr3_aa: CASGVGANTGELFF
cdr3_nt: TGCGCCAGCGGTGTGGGCGCGAACACCGGGGAGCTGTTTTTT
d_call: NA
clone_size: NA
v_call: TRBV5-1
j_call: TRBJ2-2

cdr3_aa: CASRGGTGTSPYEQYF
cdr3_nt: TGTGCCAGTAGAGGTGGTACGGGAACCTCTCCCTACGAGCAGTACTTC
d_call: NA
clone_size: NA
v_call: TRBV19
j_call: TRBJ2-7

cdr3_aa: CASSEDRGDQPQHF
cdr3_nt: TGTGCCAGCAGCGAGGACAGGGGAGATCAGCCCCAGCATTTT
d_call: TRBD1
clone_size: NA
v_call: TRBV6-5
j_call: TRBJ1-5

cdr3_aa: CASSSGDGYTF
cdr3_nt: TGTGCCAGCAGCTCAGGGGATGGCTACACCTTC
d_call: NA
clone_size: NA
v_call: TRBV7-3
j_call: TRBJ1-2

cdr3_aa: CASSLVTDSPLHF
cdr3_nt: TGTGCCAGCAGCTTAGTTACGGATTCACCCCTCCACTTT
d_call: NA
clone_size: NA
v_call: TRBV7-9
j_call: TRBJ1-6

cdr3_aa: CAISDTQAKAYEQYF
cdr3_nt: TGTGCCATCAGTGATACCCAGGCAAAGGCCTACGAGCAGTACTTC
d_call: NA
clone_size: NA
v_call: TRBV10-3
j_call: TRBJ2-7

cdr3_aa: CASSEGNKPNQPQHF
cdr3_nt: TGTGCCAGCAGTGAAGGAAACAAACCGAATCAGCCCCAGCATTTT
d_call: NA
clone_size: NA
v_call: TRBV2
j_call: TRBJ1-5

cdr3_aa: CASSAQRTGEKLFF
cdr3_nt: TGTGCCAGCAGCGCCCAACGTACCGGTGAAAAACTGTTTTTT
d_call: NA
clone_size: NA
v_call: TRBV9
j_call: TRBJ1-4

cdr3_aa: CASRGPGTHSGNTIYF
cdr3_nt: TGTGCCAGCAGGGGTCCCGGGACACACTCTGGAAACACCATATATTTT
d_call: NA
clone_size: NA
v_call: TRBV2
j_call: TRBJ1-3

cdr3_aa: CASSPSRGLVYGYTF
cdr3_nt: TGTGCCAGCAGTCCTTCGAGGGGGCTGGTCTATGGCTACACCTTC
d_call: TRBD1
clone_size: few
v_call: TRBV6-5
j_call: TRBJ1-2

cdr3_aa: CASSLDGRGSVTEAFF
cdr3_nt: TGCGCCAGCAGCTTAGATGGCCGGGGGTCGGTCACTGAAGCTTTCTTT
d_call: NA
clone_size: NA
v_call: TRBV5-1
j_call: TRBJ1-1

cdr3_aa: CASRSEDILNYGYTF
cdr3_nt: TGCGCCAGCAGATCCGAGGACATACTTAACTATGGCTACACCTTC
d_call: NA
clone_size: NA
v_call: TRBV10-2
j_call: TRBJ1-2

cdr3_aa: CASSLGDRSYGYTF
cdr3_nt: TGTGCCAGCAGCTTGGGCGACAGAAGCTATGGCTACACCTTC
d_call: NA
clone_size: NA
v_call: TRBV5-6
j_call: TRBJ1-2

cdr3_aa: CASSYPSRGNQPQHF
cdr3_nt: TGTGCCAGCAGTTACCCATCCCGCGGCAATCAGCCCCAGCATTTT
d_call: NA
clone_size: once
v_call: TRBV6-2/TRBV6-3
j_call: TRBJ1-5

cdr3_aa: CASSIGGGPNTGELFF
cdr3_nt: TGTGCCAGTAGTATAGGCGGGGGCCCTAACACCGGGGAGCTGTTTTTT
d_call: NA
clone_size: NA
v_call: TRBV19
j_call: TRBJ2-2

cdr3_aa: CASLSGLLRYEQYF
cdr3_nt: TGTGCCAGCCTGAGTGGTCTCCTCCGCTACGAGCAGTACTTC
d_call: NA
clone_size: few
v_call: TRBV6-5
j_call: TRBJ2-7

cdr3_aa: CASRILPSSGGSSYEQYF
cdr3_nt: TGTGCCAGCAGAATCCTCCCCTCTAGCGGGGGGAGCTCCTACGAGCAGTACTTC
d_call: TRBD2
clone_size: NA
v_call: TRBV2
j_call: TRBJ2-7

cdr3_aa: CASSAGQGMNTEAFF
cdr3_nt: TGTGCCAGCAGCGCCGGACAGGGAATGAACACTGAAGCTTTCTTT
d_call: TRBD1
clone_size: NA
v_call: TRBV7-9
j_call: TRBJ1-1

cdr3_aa: CATSDRRGARGYTF
cdr3_nt: TGTGCCACCAGTGACCGACGGGGGGCGCGTGGCTACACCTTC
d_call: NA
clone_size: NA
v_call: TRBV24-1
j_call: TRBJ1-2

cdr3_aa: CASQGDRHTDTQYF
cdr3_nt: TGTGCCTCTCAGGGGGACAGACATACAGATACGCAGTATTTT
d_call: TRBD1
clone_size: NA
v_call: TRBV5-6
j_call: TRBJ2-3

cdr3_aa: CASSLAIPGGTGVFEQYF
cdr3_nt: TGTGCCAGCAGCTTAGCCATCCCTGGAGGGACAGGGGTTTTCGAGCAGTACTTC
d_call: TRBD1
clone_size: NA
v_call: TRBV7-2
j_call: TRBJ2-7

cdr3_aa: CASSRTGDVNYGYTF
cdr3_nt: TGCGCCAGCAGCCGGACGGGGGACGTCAACTATGGCTACACCTTC
d_call: NA
clone_size: NA
v_call: TRBV5-1
j_call: TRBJ1-2

cdr3_aa: CASSSTRPDRQNQPQHF
cdr3_nt: TGTGCCAGCAGTTCCACTCGTCCGGATAGACAGAACCAGCCCCAGCATTTT
d_call: NA
clone_size: once
v_call: TRBV6-2/TRBV6-3
j_call: TRBJ1-5